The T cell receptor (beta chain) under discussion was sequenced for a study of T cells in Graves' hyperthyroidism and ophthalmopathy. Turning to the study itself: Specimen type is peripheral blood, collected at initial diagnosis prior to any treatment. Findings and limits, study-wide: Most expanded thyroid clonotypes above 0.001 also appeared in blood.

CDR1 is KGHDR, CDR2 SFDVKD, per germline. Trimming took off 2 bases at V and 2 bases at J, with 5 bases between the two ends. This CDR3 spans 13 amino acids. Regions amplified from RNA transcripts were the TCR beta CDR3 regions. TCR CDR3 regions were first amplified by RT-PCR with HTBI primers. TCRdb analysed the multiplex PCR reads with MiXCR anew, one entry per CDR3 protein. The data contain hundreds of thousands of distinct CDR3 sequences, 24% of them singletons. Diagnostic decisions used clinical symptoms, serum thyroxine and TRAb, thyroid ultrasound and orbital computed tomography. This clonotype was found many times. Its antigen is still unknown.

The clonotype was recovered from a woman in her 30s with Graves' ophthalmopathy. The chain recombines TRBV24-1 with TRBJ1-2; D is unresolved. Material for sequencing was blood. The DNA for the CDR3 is TGTGCCACCAGTGATTATCAGAACTATGGCTACACCTTC. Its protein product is CATSDYQNYGYTF.